The rows below give T cell receptor beta chains drawn from one sample of a study of Ad26.COV2.S vaccination and SARS-CoV-2 variants. The table came from immunoSEQ multiplex PCR; TCRdb's copy has only in-frame clones and leaves some out. The sample lists hundreds of thousands of clones; roughly nine tenths were seen once. The sample in question was peripheral blood, obtained in a trial of Ad26.COV2.S vaccine versus placebo. The source of these receptors is a person between 18 and 60 years old who received the Ad26.COV2.S COVID-19 vaccine or a placebo. Each CDR3 is given with its conserved first and last residue. A D gene is named only where the DNA matches it firmly. Expanded clones are given a class, and other clones once, few, many or no size at all.

>NA|NA|TRBJ2-1|TRBV7-8
TGTGCCAGCAGCTTAGTCGAAGGCCCGTTTAATGAGCAGTTCTTC
CASSLVEGPFNEQFF
>NA|few|TRBJ2-7|TRBV19
TGTGCCAGTAGTATGGCTAGGGTAGGCGAGCAGTACTTC
CASSMARVGEQYF
>NA|NA|TRBJ2-7|TRBV29-1
TGCAGCGTTGAAGTGACTAGGGGCGAGCAGTACTTC
CSVEVTRGEQYF
>NA|NA|TRBJ2-2|TRBV7-9
TGTGCCAGCAGTTACAGTGGCGGGGAGCTGTTTTTT
CASSYSGGELFF
>NA|NA|TRBJ2-2|TRBV2
TGTGCCAGCACCTACACTCCAGGGAACACCGGGGAGCTGTTTTTT
CASTYTPGNTGELFF
>TRBD1|NA|TRBJ1-2|TRBV9
TGTGCCAGCAGCGTAGCTATGGGACAGGGGGAGGGCTACACCTTC
CASSVAMGQGEGYTF
>TRBD1|NA|TRBJ2-7|TRBV3-1/TRBV3-2
TGTGCCAGCAGCCTAGCAGGGGGCTCTTACGAGCAGTACTTC
CASSLAGGSYEQYF
>NA|few|TRBJ2-7|TRBV6-5
TGTGCCAGCAGTCCCGGGACACCCCTTTACGAGCAGTACTTC
CASSPGTPLYEQYF
>TRBD2|once|TRBJ2-1|TRBV12-5
TGTGCTAGTGGCCTGGGGACTAGCGGTTTGAGGAATGAGCAGTTCTTC
CASGLGTSGLRNEQFF
>NA|few|TRBJ1-5|TRBV7-9
TGTGCCAGCAGCCCGGGACCTTCGGGAGGGCAGCCCCAGCATTTT
CASSPGPSGGQPQHF
>TRBD1|NA|TRBJ1-2|TRBV6-5
TGTGCCAGCAGTTACTCTGGGGACAGTCTCTCGCGCTACACCTTC
CASSYSGDSLSRYTF
>TRBD2|NA|TRBJ2-1|TRBV9
TGTGCCAGCAGCCTACTTGGGACTAGCATTAATGAGCAGTTCTTC
CASSLLGTSINEQFF
>NA|NA|TRBJ2-2|TRBV7-3
TGTGCCACGTCCCCAGGGGCTGCGAACACCGGGGAGCTGTTTTTT
CATSPGAANTGELFF
>TRBD1|NA|TRBJ1-4|TRBV25-1
TGTGCCAGCAGTGAATTGAAGGGGGCGCGTGAAAAACTGTTTTTT
CASSELKGAREKLFF
>NA|NA|TRBJ1-1|TRBV4-3
TGCGCCAGCAGCCAAGTAGGGGCAGGGACTGAAGCTTTCTTT
CASSQVGAGTEAFF
>TRBD1|NA|TRBJ2-1|TRBV7-2
TGTGCCAGCAGCTTAGACAGGGGGCTTGCCTACAATGAGCAGTTCTTC
CASSLDRGLAYNEQFF
>TRBD1|NA|TRBJ1-3|TRBV2
TGTGCCAGCAGGAGGCCGGGACAGGGAAACACCATATATTTT
CASRRPGQGNTIYF
>TRBD2|NA|TRBJ2-1|TRBV10-3
TGTGCCATCGGCACCGGGAGGACCTCCTACAATGAGCAGTTCTTC
CAIGTGRTSYNEQFF
>NA|NA|TRBJ2-7|TRBV27
TGTGCCAGCAGTTTCGCCATTTCCTACGAGCAGTACTTC
CASSFAISYEQYF
>NA|NA|TRBJ2-5|TRBV6-5
TGTGCCAGCAGTTACAGGGGAACCCAAGAGACCCAGTACTTC
CASSYRGTQETQYF
>TRBD1|many|TRBJ2-7|TRBV7-2
TGTGCCAGCAGCTTCTATCGGGACAGGGTCGAGCAGTACTTC
CASSFYRDRVEQYF
>NA|NA|TRBJ1-2|TRBV2
TGTGCCAGCAGTGATTCAGACAGAACCTATGGCTACACCTTC
CASSDSDRTYGYTF
>NA|NA|TRBJ2-2|TRBV19
TGTGCCAGTACACGGAAGGGGGACACCGGGGAGCTGTTTTTT
CASTRKGDTGELFF
>TRBD1|NA|TRBJ2-7|TRBV18
TGTGCCAGCTCACCAGGAGGACAGGGGGTCTACGAGCAGTACTTC
CASSPGGQGVYEQYF
>NA|NA|TRBJ1-1|TRBV5-5
TGTGCCAGCAGCTTCTTAAGGGGTGGAGGAACTGAAGCTTTCTTT
CASSFLRGGGTEAFF
>NA|once|TRBJ1-1|TRBV5-4
TGTGCCAGCAGCTCCCCGGGACCGCATACAACCACTGAAGCTTTCTTT
CASSSPGPHTTTEAFF
>NA|NA|TRBJ1-1|TRBV5-6
TGTGCCAGCAGCTTGGGCAGGTACGAAGCTTTCTTT
CASSLGRYEAFF
>NA|NA|TRBJ2-7|TRBV27
TGTGCCAGCAGTTTTACAGGAATTAACGAGCAGTACTTC
CASSFTGINEQYF
>NA|NA|TRBJ2-7|TRBV15
TGTGCCACCAGCAGAGATGCAGGCTCCTACGAGCAGTACTTC
CATSRDAGSYEQYF